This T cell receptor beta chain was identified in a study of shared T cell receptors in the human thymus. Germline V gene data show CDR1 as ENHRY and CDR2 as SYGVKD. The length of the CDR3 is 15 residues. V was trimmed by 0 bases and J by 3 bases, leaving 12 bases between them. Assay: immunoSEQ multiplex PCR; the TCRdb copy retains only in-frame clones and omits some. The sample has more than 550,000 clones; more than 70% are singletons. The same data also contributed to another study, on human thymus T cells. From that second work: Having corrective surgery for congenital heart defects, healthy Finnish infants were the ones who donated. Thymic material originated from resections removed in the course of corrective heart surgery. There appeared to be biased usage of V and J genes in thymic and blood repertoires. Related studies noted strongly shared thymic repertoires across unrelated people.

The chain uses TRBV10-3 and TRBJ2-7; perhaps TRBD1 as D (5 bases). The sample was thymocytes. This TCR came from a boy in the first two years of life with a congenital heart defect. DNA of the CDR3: TGTGCCATCAGTGAGTCAGCTGTACAGGACTACGAGCAGTACTTC. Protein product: CAISESAVQDYEQYF.